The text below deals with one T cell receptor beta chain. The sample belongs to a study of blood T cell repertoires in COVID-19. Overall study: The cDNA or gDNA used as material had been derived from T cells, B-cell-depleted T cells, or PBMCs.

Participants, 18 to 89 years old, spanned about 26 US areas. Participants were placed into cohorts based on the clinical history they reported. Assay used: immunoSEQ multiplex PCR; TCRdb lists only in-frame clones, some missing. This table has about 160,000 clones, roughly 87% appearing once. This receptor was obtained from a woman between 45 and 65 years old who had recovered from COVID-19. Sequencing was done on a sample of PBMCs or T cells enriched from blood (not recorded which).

In DNA, the CDR3 is TGTGCCAGTAGTATAGCCAACGTAGGGCAGGGGTGGACGTACGAGCAGTACTTC. It yields the protein CASSIANVGQGWTYEQYF. V and J are TRBV19 and TRBJ2-7; tentative D call: TRBD1 (6 bases). Between the trimmed V and J ends, which lost 1 base and 4 bases, there was a span of 23 bases. The CDR3 is made up of 18 amino acids. The germline V gene encodes CDR1 LNHDA and CDR2 SQIVND (reference sequence).